These 20 T cell receptor beta chains originate from one sample sequenced in a study of blood T cells in healthy people across ages (dated by TCRdb to between 2014 and 2017). Library preparation was by 5' RACE. Sequenced using an Illumina HiSeq 2500. A second PCR of about 7 to 12 cycles was run with a J-beta primer mix and a sample-barcoded 5' primer. The raw public data were reprocessed by TCRdb itself: fastp quality trimming at Q25, MiXCR clonotype calling, in-frame beta chains only. Entries that share a CDR3 protein sequence are merged under the most common genes and DNA. This sample gives about 690,000 distinct CDR3 sequences in total; around two fifths of them show up just once. Of the sample, approximately 29% falls within the top ten clones. Specimen: blood. The receptors derive from an elderly man in good health.

The CDR3 DNA follows: TGTGCCAGCAGCTCGCGACTAGCGGGGGGGCTCTCAGATACGCAGTATTTT. Translated, it gives CASSSRLAGGLSDTQYF. V gene TRBV11-2 combines with J gene TRBJ2-3; TRBD2 matches 14 bases. The CDR3 is 17 amino acids. Germline CDR1 reads SGHAT; CDR2 reads FQNNGV. V trimming: 4 bases; J trimming: 4 bases; junction bases outside the gene matches: 7.

The V call is TRBV4-1, the J call TRBJ2-5, with 9 bases aligning to TRBD1. CDR1 MGHRA and CDR2 YSYEKL come from the germline V gene. V was clipped by 0 bases and J by 2 bases; unmatched bases: 4. The CDR3 loop spans 16 amino acids. CDR3 amino acids: CASSQDRGTGQETQYF. The CDR3 region has the DNA TGCGCCAGCAGCCAAGATAGAGGGACAGGGCAAGAGACCCAGTACTTC.

The chain recombines TRBV7-2 with TRBJ2-1, with 8 bases that match TRBD1. Unmatched junction bases numbered 9, after V lost 3 bases and J lost 8 bases. The CDR3 length is 15 residues. CDR1 is SGHTA and CDR2 is FQGNSA in the germline V gene. The CDR3 sequence is CASSFKTGVNYEQFF. The DNA for the CDR3 is TGTGCCAGCAGCTTTAAGACAGGGGTGAACTATGAGCAGTTCTTC.

The genes are TRBV7-2 and TRBJ1-6; 12 nucleotides align to TRBD1. The CDR3 length is 15 residues. Germline loops: CDR1 SGHTA, CDR2 FQGNSA. Unmatched junction bases numbered 6, after V lost 5 bases and J lost 10 bases. The CDR3 sequence is CASSGPGQGASPLHF. DNA of the CDR3: TGTGCCAGCAGCGGCCCGGGACAGGGGGCCTCACCCCTCCACTTT.

This clonotype was seen at least ten times. This chain uses TRBV6-2 or TRBV6-3 with TRBJ2-3, with D tentatively TRBD1 (6 bases). Germline assignment: CDR1 MNHEY and CDR2 SVGEGT. The CDR3 has 12 residues. The V and J ends lost 5 bases and 6 bases respectively, with 9 bases between them. DNA for the CDR3: TGTGCCAGCAGTAACACAGGGGATACGCAGTATTTT. Its protein is CASSNTGDTQYF.

This clonotype was seen a single time. This CDR3 is CAWSEKRAGTGQPQHF. The CDR3 region has the DNA TGTGCCTGGAGTGAAAAAAGGGCGGGGACGGGTCAGCCCCAGCATTTT. The V call is TRBV30, the J call TRBJ1-5; possibly TRBD1 for D (5 bases). There are 16 residues in the CDR3. Germline-derived CDR1 and CDR2 are GTSNPN and SVGIG (reference sequence). Deletions cut 1 base from V and 6 bases from J, with 19 bases between.

This clonotype was observed a handful of times. This chain uses TRBV4-3 with TRBJ2-5; the match to TRBD1 covers 10 bases. The V gene's germline CDR1 is LGHNA and CDR2 YSLEER. V dropped 0 bases and J dropped 1; count of bases not matched to a gene: 8. This CDR3 region has 18 residues. The CDR3 DNA sequence: TGCGCCAGCAGCCAAGACGGGACAGGGGCAATTTTCCAAGAGACCCAGTACTTC. This translates into CASSQDGTGAIFQETQYF.

This chain connects TRBV30 to TRBJ2-1; D uncertain. Trimming shortened V by 5 bases and J by 1 base, and 21 bases separated the two germline ends. Germline V lookup: CDR1 GTSNPN, CDR2 SVGIG (reference sequence). There are 17 residues in the CDR3. The CDR3 protein is CAWVTRTARTSYNEQFF. CDR3 coding DNA: TGTGCCTGGGTGACCAGGACCGCCAGAACTTCCTACAATGAGCAGTTCTTC.

V and J are TRBV29-1 and TRBJ2-7; TRBD2 matches at 10 bases. Germline values: CDR1 SQVTM, CDR2 ANQGSEA. This CDR3 contains 12 residues. The J segment lost 6 bases and the V segment lost 7 bases, leaving 6 bases of the junction unmatched. The CDR3 nucleotides read TGCAGCGCCTTAGGGACTAGCGTCGAGCAGTACTTC. Its protein is CSALGTSVEQYF.

This chain joins TRBV7-9 and TRBJ1-2; TRBD1 agrees at 8 bases. Per the germline V gene, CDR1 is SEHNR and CDR2 is FQNEAQ (reference sequence). The V segment lost 4 bases and the J segment 3 bases; nucleotides outside the gene matches: 4. The CDR3 runs 14 residues. The CDR3 sequence: CASSSAGGYYGYTF. In DNA form, the CDR3 reads TGTGCCAGCAGCTCGGCAGGGGGCTACTATGGCTACACCTTC.

Ten or more counts support this clonotype. The chain is built from TRBV29-1 and TRBJ2-3, with TRBD2 matching over 8 bases. Losses at the gene ends were 4 bases for V and 4 bases for J; bases not matched to a gene: 1. The CDR3 covers 12 residues. Germline assignment: CDR1 SQVTM and CDR2 ANQGSEA. The CDR3 DNA is TGCAGCGTTGGCGGGGGGTCAGATACGCAGTATTTT. Its protein is CSVGGGSDTQYF.

This chain uses TRBV27 with TRBJ2-1; a possible D gene is TRBD1 (6 bases). The J call could be wrong; TRBJ2-7 is a better fit for the DNA end. CDR1 and CDR2 from the germline V gene are MNHEY and SMNVEV (reference sequence). The CDR3 covers 16 residues. CDR3 amino acids: CASSIAGASSYNEQYF. The CDR3 DNA reads TGTGCCAGCAGTATAGCAGGGGCGAGCTCCTACAATGAGCAGTACTTC.

The genes are TRBV6-2 or TRBV6-3 and TRBJ2-4, with 12 bases fitting TRBD2. Unmatched junction bases numbered 11, after V lost 2 bases and J lost 0 bases. CDR1 and CDR2 (germline): MNHEY, SVGEGT. This CDR3 has 20 amino acids. The CDR3 DNA reads TGTGCCAGCAGTTACGTGGCAGATGGGGGACTAGCGGGAGCCAAAAACATTCAGTACTTC. As protein: CASSYVADGGLAGAKNIQYF.

There are a few counts of this clonotype. This chain joins TRBV29-1 and TRBJ2-3, with unresolved D. In germline, CDR1 is SQVTM, CDR2 ANQGSEA. Trimming removed 4 bases at V and 0 bases at J, with 8 bases between. The CDR3 spans 13 residues. The CDR3 region is CSVVFWSTDTQYF. The CDR3 nucleotides read TGCAGCGTTGTTTTCTGGAGCACAGATACGCAGTATTTT.

The rearrangement joins TRBV4-2 to TRBJ2-5; 8 positions match TRBD2. The CDR3 spans 16 residues. Germline assignment: CDR1 LGHNA and CDR2 YNFKEQ. After removal of 4 bases from V and 3 bases from J, the junction contained 10 bases not matched to a gene. Here the CDR3 reads CASSPSLSGEEETQYF. The CDR3 nucleotides are TGTGCCAGCAGCCCATCCCTTAGCGGGGAGGAAGAGACCCAGTACTTC.

CDR3 residues: CASSLIVSGTGDHTGELFF. CDR3 DNA: TGTGCCAGCAGCTTGATTGTTTCTGGGACAGGGGATCACACCGGGGAGCTGTTTTTT. This rearrangement joins TRBV7-9 to TRBJ2-2, with 10 bases aligning to TRBD1. Per the germline V gene, CDR1 is SEHNR and CDR2 is FQNEAQ (reference sequence). CDR3 length equals 19 residues. Losses at the gene ends were 3 bases for V and 3 bases for J; bases not matched to a gene: 13. Combining the CDR3 with reference TRBV7-9 and TRBJ2-2 gives the whole variable domain DTGVSQNPRHKITKRGQNVTFRCDPISEHNRLYWYRQTLGQGPEFLTYFQNEAQLEKSRLLSDRFSAERPKGSFSTLEIQRTEQGDSAMYLCASSLIVSGTGDHTGELFFGEGSRLTVL.

V usage is TRBV25-1 and J usage is TRBJ1-5, with 8 nucleotides matching TRBD1. V was clipped by 3 bases and J by 7 bases; unmatched bases: 5. In germline, CDR1 is MGHDK, CDR2 SYGVNS. The CDR3 loop spans 14 amino acids. The CDR3 DNA sequence: TGTGCCAGCAGTGAGACAGGGGTGCTGCAGCCCCAGCATTTT. Protein sequence: CASSETGVLQPQHF.

This chain uses TRBV6-4 with TRBJ2-3, with 8 bases aligning to TRBD1. Germline assignment: CDR1 MRHNA and CDR2 SNTAGT. The CDR3 runs 16 residues. V shed 4 bases and J 4 bases; nucleotides not matched to a gene: 10. CDR3 in amino acids: CASSVRAGGPPDTQYF. The DNA for the CDR3 is TGTGCCAGCAGTGTTCGTGCAGGGGGCCCCCCAGATACGCAGTATTTT.

In its sample, this clonotype was seen many times. This rearrangement joins TRBV6-2 or TRBV6-3 to TRBJ2-1; D is perhaps TRBD1 (5 bases). Trimming took off 6 bases at V and 4 bases at J, with 13 bases between the two ends. The germline gives CDR1 MNHEY, CDR2 SVGEGT. CDR3 length: 14 amino acids. The CDR3 reads CASRQDSTYNEQFF. The CDR3, as DNA: TGTGCCAGCAGGCAAGACAGCACTTACAATGAGCAGTTCTTC.

The CDR3 is CSAGGGEAFF. Written as DNA, the CDR3 is TGCAGTGCTGGCGGGGGAGAGGCTTTCTTT. The rearrangement links TRBV20-1 to TRBJ1-1; D is possibly TRBD1 (5 bases). CDR1 and CDR2 from the germline V gene are DFQATT and SNEGSKA (reference sequence). Between the trimmed V and J ends, which lost 5 bases and 11 bases, there was a span of 12 bases. The CDR3 consists of 10 residues.